Here is one TCR beta chain with its context. The V segment lost 4 bases and the J segment 3 bases; nucleotides outside the gene matches: 1. The CDR3 length is 14 residues. Germline lookup yields CDR1 SGHRS and CDR2 YFSETQ. The data were produced by immunoSEQ multiplex PCR, yet TCRdb's version contains in-frame clones alone and is incomplete. The data show 79,000 or so clones, with roughly nine tenths seen just once and approximately 0.2% held by the top ten. This sample is drawn from a study of T cell changes during pregnancy in multiple sclerosis. The source was CD4+ T cells from peripheral blood mononuclear cells, collected before pregnancy. The receptor's source is a female donor with multiple sclerosis, enrolled in a pregnancy study. The V call is TRBV5-1, the J call TRBJ2-2; TRBD1 aligns across 9 bases. The CDR3 nucleotides read TGCGCCAGCAGCCGACAGGGGGACACCGGGGAGCTGTTTTTT. Residues: CASSRQGDTGELFF.